This TCR beta chain comes out of a study of CXCR3-negative and CXCR3-positive naive CD8 T cells. The CDR3 sequence is 17 residues long. The germline V gene has CDR1 DFQATT and CDR2 SNEGSKA (reference sequence). Through 5' RACE with UMI labels, the TRB cDNA libraries were prepared. After re-calling the 5' RACE reads, TCRdb lists one entry per CDR3 protein, DNA absent. The listing records about 26,000 distinct CDR3 sequences. The gene calls are TRBV20-1 and TRBJ1-1; absent DNA, TCRdb's TRBD1 call cannot be checked. This receptor was taken from a human donor in good health. Some clones in this sample may be carry-over from other donors' samples. Sequencing used naive CXCR3- CD8+ T cells from blood. Subset given: CD45RO-CCR7+CD27+CD95- naive CD8+ T cells lacking CXCR3 (TNR3-). The CDR3 loop is CSARPFRLTGGDTEAFF.